This TCR beta chain was identified during a study of OX40 agonist ivuxolimab in advanced cancers. Broader study findings: Some nonresponders likewise displayed low normalized T-cell clonal expansion.

CDR1 SGHDN and CDR2 FVKESK come from the germline V gene. This CDR3 comprises 15 residues. V shed 2 bases and J 4 bases; nucleotides not matched to a gene: 1. As for this clone: Its specificity is not known.

Libraries were prepared by immunoSEQ multiplex PCR; TCRdb keeps only in-frame clonotypes and omits some of them. This sample has over 20,000 clones, with 70% to 90% found just once. This clonotype originated in an adult with an advanced solid tumor such as melanoma, head and neck, liver or kidney cancer. Specimen: CD4+ or CD8+ T cells sorted from blood, collected in a trial of the OX40 agonist ivuxolimab. The V call is TRBV14, the J call TRBJ2-1; 11 bases match TRBD2. The CDR3 DNA sequence: TGTGCCAGCAGCCAAACTAGCGGGAGTTACAATGAGCAGTTCTTC. Its protein is CASSQTSGSYNEQFF.